A selection of T cell receptor beta chains follows, all from one sample in a study of blood T cell repertoires in COVID-19. The method was immunoSEQ multiplex PCR; TCRdb's version includes in-frame clones alone and lacks a portion of them. The repertoire consists of more than 55,000 clones, with approximately 90% occurring once and the leading ten covering about a sixth. What was sequenced was peripheral blood. All receptors derive from a man of 80 years or more with acute or convalescent COVID-19. Both conserved end residues are part of each CDR3. The D gene is left open where the match is weak. Clone size is not always given. Where it is, it says once, few, many or a class for expanded clones.

J,length,D,size,V,CDR3,DNA
TRBJ1-5,13,-,-,TRBV5-4,CASSSQGTQPQHF,TGTGCCAGCAGCTCTCAGGGCACTCAGCCCCAGCATTTT
TRBJ1-1,14,TRBD1,-,TRBV5-4,CASSPQQGITEAFF,TGTGCCAGCAGCCCTCAACAGGGGATCACTGAAGCTTTCTTT
TRBJ2-6,16,-,-,TRBV7-8,CASSFVRVTGANVLTF,TGTGCCAGCAGCTTTGTCAGGGTGACTGGGGCCAACGTCCTGACTTTC
TRBJ1-4,15,-,-,TRBV15,CATSREAGVGEKLFF,TGTGCCACCAGCAGAGAGGCAGGGGTAGGGGAAAAACTGTTTTTT
TRBJ2-5,18,TRBD1,-,TRBV4-1,CASSQDQGTGGLGETQYF,TGCGCCAGCAGCCAAGATCAAGGGACAGGGGGTCTTGGCGAGACCCAGTACTTC
TRBJ2-5,16,TRBD2,-,TRBV30,CAWSPTGTSGGETQYF,TGTGCCTGGAGCCCTACCGGGACTAGCGGGGGTGAGACCCAGTACTTC
TRBJ1-5,18,-,-,TRBV6-1,CASSEGDSPYYSNQPQHF,TGTGCCAGCAGTGAAGGCGACAGCCCCTACTATAGCAATCAGCCCCAGCATTTT
TRBJ2-7,17,TRBD1,-,TRBV14,CASSQSFGTGGAYEQYF,TGTGCCAGCAGCCAGTCTTTCGGGACAGGGGGCGCCTACGAGCAGTACTTC
TRBJ1-3,15,-,-,TRBV2,CASSEAASSGNTIYF,TGTGCCAGCAGTGAGGCGGCGAGCTCTGGAAACACCATATATTTT
TRBJ2-7,14,-,-,TRBV7-9,CASSGGWTDHEQYF,TGTGCCAGCAGCGGCGGGTGGACAGACCACGAGCAGTACTTC
TRBJ2-3,14,TRBD1,once,TRBV13,CASSLGQGIDTQYF,TGTGCCAGCAGCTTAGGACAGGGGATAGATACGCAGTATTTT
TRBJ1-2,10,-,few,TRBV6-6,CASRGGGYTF,TGTGCCAGCAGAGGAGGGGGCTACACCTTC
TRBJ1-5,18,-,once,TRBV21-1,CASSKEDSNEDSNQPQHF,TGTGCCAGCAGCAAAGAAGACTCTAATGAGGATAGCAATCAGCCCCAGCATTTT
TRBJ1-5,13,-,-,TRBV5-1,CASSFTPDQPQHF,TGCGCCAGCAGCTTTACCCCAGATCAGCCCCAGCATTTT
TRBJ2-2,15,TRBD1,-,TRBV5-1,CASSPGQGAGGELFF,TGCGCCAGCAGCCCGGGACAGGGGGCTGGCGGGGAGCTGTTTTTT
TRBJ2-3,14,-,-,TRBV5-1,CASTPAESTDTQYF,TGCGCCAGCACCCCCGCGGAGAGCACAGATACGCAGTATTTT
TRBJ2-3,14,TRBD2,-,TRBV6-5,CASNSGGGTDTQYF,TGTGCCAGCAATAGCGGGGGGGGGACAGATACGCAGTATTTT
TRBJ1-5,13,TRBD1,-,TRBV19,CASSRQGNQPQHF,TGTGCCAGTAGTAGACAGGGGAATCAGCCCCAGCATTTT
TRBJ2-3,15,-,-,TRBV5-1,CASSLDNPSTDTQYF,TGCGCCAGCAGCTTGGACAACCCTAGCACAGATACGCAGTATTTT
TRBJ1-1,15,-,-,TRBV2,CASRGGRNPNTEAFF,TGTGCCAGCAGAGGGGGTCGGAATCCGAACACTGAAGCTTTCTTT
TRBJ1-5,16,-,-,TRBV19,CASSTYRRGDNQPQHF,TGTGCCAGTAGTACCTACAGACGCGGGGACAATCAGCCCCAGCATTTT
TRBJ2-7,13,TRBD1,-,TRBV19,CASLGQGAHEQYF,TGTGCCAGTCTGGGACAGGGGGCCCACGAGCAGTACTTC
TRBJ2-2,16,-,once,TRBV7-3,CARSPGVVRDTGELFF,TGTGCCAGGTCCCCTGGCGTCGTGAGGGACACCGGGGAGCTGTTTTTT
TRBJ1-3,16,TRBD1,-,TRBV2,CASSERDSYSGNTIYF,TGTGCCAGCAGTGAAAGGGACAGCTACTCTGGAAACACCATATATTTT
TRBJ2-1,17,TRBD2,-,TRBV14,CASSQGKAGDLYNEQFF,TGTGCCAGCAGCCAAGGGAAAGCGGGGGACCTCTACAATGAGCAGTTCTTC
TRBJ1-1,16,TRBD1,-,TRBV6-6,CASSSPLQGGNTEAFF,TGTGCCAGCAGTTCCCCGTTGCAGGGGGGGAACACTGAAGCTTTCTTT
TRBJ2-5,15,-,-,TRBV19,CASSPAGAKTETQYF,TGTGCCAGCTCTCCTGCAGGCGCGAAGACGGAGACCCAGTACTTC
TRBJ1-4,14,-,-,TRBV28,CASSHRDFFEKLFF,TGTGCCAGCAGCCATCGGGACTTTTTTGAAAAACTGTTTTTT
TRBJ2-7,17,TRBD2,-,TRBV20-1,CSASGLAGYADPYEQYF,TGCAGTGCTAGTGGGCTAGCGGGGTACGCCGATCCCTACGAGCAGTACTTC
TRBJ2-5,13,-,-,TRBV3-1/TRBV3-2,CASRWDNQETQYF,TGTGCCAGCAGGTGGGACAACCAAGAGACCCAGTACTTC
TRBJ1-1,13,-,-,TRBV5-1,CATGQTANTEAFF,TGCGCCACCGGACAAACAGCGAACACTGAAGCTTTCTTT
TRBJ1-2,19,TRBD1,once,TRBV5-4,CASSLYLPGQDLSGYGYTF,TGTGCCAGCAGCTTGTATCTTCCTGGACAGGATCTTAGTGGCTATGGCTACACCTTC
TRBJ2-7,13,-,-,TRBV19,CASAKSGSYEQYF,TGTGCCAGCGCAAAGTCCGGGAGCTACGAGCAGTACTTC
TRBJ1-6,16,TRBD1,-,TRBV10-3,CAIRGGTGDSNSPLHF,TGTGCCATCAGGGGCGGGACAGGGGACTCCAATTCACCCCTCCACTTT
TRBJ1-6,12,TRBD1,-,TRBV16,CASRERQGALHF,TGTGCCAGCAGGGAGAGACAGGGCGCCCTCCACTTT
TRBJ1-1,14,-,-,TRBV2,CASSSGTGGTEAFF,TGTGCCAGCTCATCCGGGACTGGAGGCACTGAAGCTTTCTTT
TRBJ2-7,16,TRBD1,-,TRBV4-1,CASSQEGLGTGGEQYF,TGCGCCAGCAGCCAAGAGGGCCTAGGGACAGGGGGCGAGCAGTACTTC
TRBJ2-7,14,-,once,TRBV3-1/TRBV3-2,CASSARGGHYEQYF,TGTGCCAGCAGCGCTCGAGGCGGCCACTACGAGCAGTACTTC
TRBJ1-3,15,TRBD1,-,TRBV6-5,CASRRQGGSGNTIYF,TGTGCCAGCAGGCGACAGGGGGGCTCTGGAAACACCATATATTTT
TRBJ2-7,15,TRBD2,-,TRBV5-1,CASSTGLAGPYEQYF,TGCGCCAGCAGCACCGGACTAGCGGGGCCCTACGAGCAGTACTTC
TRBJ2-5,12,-,-,TRBV3-1/TRBV3-2,CASSRDGETQYF,TGTGCCAGCAGCCGAGACGGTGAGACCCAGTACTTC
TRBJ1-4,15,TRBD1,-,TRBV28,CASSEDRGGDEKLFF,TGTGCCAGCAGTGAGGACAGGGGAGGAGATGAAAAACTGTTTTTT
TRBJ2-1,14,-,-,TRBV6-5,CASMGQGFVNEQFF,TGTGCCAGCATGGGGCAGGGGTTTGTCAATGAGCAGTTCTTC
TRBJ1-3,14,-,-,TRBV5-8,CASSFRISGNTIYF,TGTGCCAGCAGCTTCAGGATTTCTGGAAACACCATATATTTT
TRBJ1-1,12,-,-,TRBV19,CASRAQNTEAFF,TGTGCCAGTAGGGCCCAGAACACTGAAGCTTTCTTT
TRBJ2-3,16,-,-,TRBV7-2,CASSPGPAGSTDTQYF,TGTGCCAGCAGCCCCGGGCCGGCGGGGTCCACAGATACGCAGTATTTT
TRBJ1-3,13,TRBD1,-,TRBV30,CAWGGQGRNTIYF,TGTGCCTGGGGTGGACAGGGAAGAAACACCATATATTTT